This T cell receptor (beta chain) is drawn from a study of Graves' ophthalmopathy and Graves' hyperthyroidism. This CDR3 region has 15 residues. Germline V gives CDR1 SNHLY, CDR2 FYNNEI. The V and J ends lost 5 bases and 9 bases, in that order; junction bases with no gene match: 10. The authors amplified TCR beta CDR3 regions from RNA transcripts. In the first round, RT-PCR was carried out with HTBI primers, and a multiplex PCR formed the second round. TCRdb itself ran the multiplex PCR reads through MiXCR, one entry per CDR3 protein. The table includes about 170,000 distinct CDR3 sequences, over 35% detected once.

Input material: peripheral blood. This chain uses TRBV2 with TRBJ1-6; 7 bases agree with TRBD1. This TCR was recovered from a woman aged 40 to 55 with Graves' ophthalmopathy. CDR3 sequence: CASSLDRARSSPLHF. CDR3 sequence (DNA): TGTGCCAGCAGTTTAGACAGGGCAAGGAGTTCACCCCTCCACTTT.